A single sample gave rise to the 18 T cell receptor beta chains below, sequenced in a study of shared clonotypes between healthy human individuals. Generated by immunoSEQ multiplex PCR, the TCRdb table keeps only in-frame clones and is missing some. The sample comprises just over 2,000,000 clones, about 95% of which are singletons, and 0.9% to 1.4% rests with the top ten. Only CD45RO-negative cells positively selected for CCR7 counted as naive CD8 cells, so terminally differentiated effector memory CD45RA+ cells were excluded. Sequencing was done on a sample of naive CD8+ T cells sorted from blood. Receptor source: a man aged 18 to 29 in good health.

The V and J genes are TRBV15 and TRBJ2-1; D is unclear. CDR1 LNHNV and CDR2 YYDKDF come from the germline V gene (reference sequence). The V and J ends lost 6 bases and 4 bases respectively, with 7 bases between them. The CDR3 runs 12 residues. In DNA, the CDR3 is TGTGCCACCAGACGTGGATACAATGAGCAGTTCTTC. It specifies CATRRGYNEQFF.

V gene TRBV19 combines with J gene TRBJ2-7, with unresolved D. CDR1 and CDR2 (germline): LNHDA, SQIVND (reference sequence). The CDR3 has 15 amino acids. V was trimmed by 5 bases and J by 3 bases, leaving 17 bases between them. The CDR3 loop reads CASSYASFQDYEQYF. DNA for the CDR3: TGTGCCAGTAGTTATGCGTCCTTCCAAGACTACGAGCAGTACTTC.

As concerns this clone: Additional DNA sequences in this sample encode the identical CDR3. The chain combines TRBV7-9 with TRBJ2-7, with D unclear. The CDR3 loop spans 13 amino acids. Trimming cost V 0 bases and J 4 bases, with 7 bases left between them. Germline V gives CDR1 SEHNR, CDR2 FQNEAQ (reference sequence). CDR3 nucleotide sequence: TGTGCCAGCAGCTTAGCGCCAGGTTACGAGCAGTACTTC. As protein: CASSLAPGYEQYF.

This clone appeared once. This chain connects TRBV9 to TRBJ2-1; 9 bases match TRBD1. CDR3 length: 16 residues. Germline V lookup: CDR1 SGDLS, CDR2 YYNGEE. V was clipped by 4 bases and J by 4 bases; unmatched bases: 9. In nucleotides, the CDR3 is TGTGCCAGCAGCCTTGGGACAGGGCTGACTTACAATGAGCAGTTCTTC. Amino acid sequence: CASSLGTGLTYNEQFF.

On this clone: The sample carries other DNA sequences with the same CDR3. V gene TRBV28 combines with J gene TRBJ2-1, with D possibly being TRBD1 or TRBD2 (5 bases each). V was cut by 1 base and J by 8 bases, with 9 bases left in between. Germline CDR1 MDHEN, CDR2 SYDVKM. The CDR3 has 13 amino acids. In nucleotides, the CDR3 is TGTGCCAGCAGTTTATCGGGGCGCGATGAGCAGTTCTTC. This gives the protein CASSLSGRDEQFF.

In regard to this clone: Other DNA sequences in the sample encode the same CDR3. The rearrangement links TRBV6-1 to TRBJ1-2, with 7 bases aligning to TRBD1. V was pared by 5 bases and J by 2 bases, with 2 bases of the junction left unmatched. The CDR3 has 13 amino acids. The V gene's germline CDR1 is MNHNS and CDR2 SASEGT. This chain's CDR3 is CASSPTGNYGYTF. CDR3 coding DNA: TGTGCCAGCAGTCCGACAGGGAACTATGGCTACACCTTC.

The J gene is TRBJ1-1, the V gene TRBV27; D gene unclear. The V gene lost 2 bases and the J gene lost 7 bases, with 8 bases spanning the gap. Germline lookup yields CDR1 MNHEY and CDR2 SMNVEV (reference sequence). The CDR3 totals 12 residues. DNA of the CDR3: TGTGCCAGCAGTTTACTTGACGGTGAAGCTTTCTTT. Residues: CASSLLDGEAFF.

The V and J genes are TRBV10-2 and TRBJ2-2; perhaps TRBD1 as D (6 bases). Germline lookup yields CDR1 WSHSY and CDR2 SAAADI. V shed 3 bases and J shed 1 base, with 15 bases lying between them. The CDR3 totals 17 residues. The CDR3 sequence: CASSDLGIQGNTGELFF. The CDR3 DNA follows: TGCGCCAGCAGTGACCTTGGGATACAGGGGAACACCGGGGAGCTGTTTTTT.

The chain has TRBV7-9 and TRBJ2-2, with D possibly being TRBD2 (6 bases). CDR3 length: 16 amino acids. V lost 2 bases to trimming and J lost 1 base, with 11 bases between them. Germline V gene data show CDR1 as SEHNR and CDR2 as FQNEAQ (reference sequence). In DNA form, the CDR3 reads TGTGCCAGCAGCTTACTGGTGGGGGGGAACACCGGGGAGCTGTTTTTT. It codes for CASSLLVGGNTGELFF.

The CDR3 nucleotides are TGTGCCAGCAGCTTCCTAGCGGGGGGCGAATCAAGCTCCTACAATGAGCAGTTCTTC. This codes for CASSFLAGGESSSYNEQFF. The chain combines TRBV7-2 with TRBJ2-1, with TRBD2 matching over 11 bases. The germline V gene has CDR1 SGHTA and CDR2 FQGNSA. This CDR3 spans 19 amino acids. V lost 3 bases and J lost 0; bases outside the gene matches: 10.

The genes are TRBV7-9 and TRBJ1-6, with TRBD1 identical over 7 bases. Germline V CDR1 and CDR2: SEHNR, FQNEAQ (reference sequence). V lost 5 bases, J lost 8 bases, and 9 bases stayed unmatched. This CDR3 is 15 amino acids long. CDR3 coding DNA: TGTGCCAGCAGCACCCCGGGACAGCGTGATTCACCCCTCCACTTT. Residues: CASSTPGQRDSPLHF.

The CDR3 here is CASSQNIRDWTSYEQYF. CDR3 bases: TGTGCCAGCAGCCAAAATATCCGGGACTGGACCTCCTACGAGCAGTACTTC. This rearrangement joins TRBV4-2 to TRBJ2-7; a weak D match, TRBD2 (6 bases). V lost 2 bases, J lost 0 bases, and 17 bases lay in between. The CDR3 totals 17 residues. Germline lookup yields CDR1 LGHNA and CDR2 YNFKEQ.

V is TRBV5-5 and J is TRBJ2-7; no clear D. The CDR3 sequence is 15 residues long. V lost 2 bases, J lost 6 bases, and 18 bases lay in between. The V gene's germline CDR1 is SGHKS and CDR2 YYEKEE (reference sequence). CDR3 nucleotides: TGTGCCAGCAGCTTAGGCTGGGGTCAGGTCGTCGAGCAGTACTTC. Translation: CASSLGWGQVVEQYF.

This rearrangement joins TRBV6-5 to TRBJ2-7, with TRBD1 identical over 9 bases. Per germline, CDR1 MNHEY and CDR2 SVGAGI. The CDR3 spans 14 residues. Trimming at V came to 6 bases and at J to 3 bases, leaving 6 bases not matched to a gene. CDR3 nucleotide sequence: TGTGCCAGCAGCGAGGGACAGGGAGGCTACGAGCAGTACTTC. Its protein product is CASSEGQGGYEQYF.

The V gene is TRBV4-3, the J gene TRBJ2-1; 9 nucleotides match TRBD2. The length of the CDR3 is 17 residues. The germline V gene has CDR1 LGHNA and CDR2 YSLEER. V lost 0 bases and J lost 5; bases outside the gene matches: 8. This CDR3 is CASSQDGVTSGNNEQFF. The CDR3 DNA reads as TGCGCCAGCAGCCAAGATGGTGTGACTAGCGGAAACAATGAGCAGTTCTTC.

A single count supports this clone. The genes are TRBV6-1 and TRBJ1-1; tentative D call: TRBD1 (5 bases). Trimming cost V 6 bases and J 8 bases, with 19 bases left between them. The V gene's germline CDR1 is MNHNS and CDR2 SASEGT. CDR3 size: 14 residues. The CDR3, as DNA: TGTGCCAGCAGAGCCAGGGAAAAGGTTCAAGAAGCTTTCTTT. It specifies CASRAREKVQEAFF.

With regard to this clone: This specimen includes other DNA sequences encoding the same CDR3. CDR3 sequence: CASSIGAGGIYEQYF. DNA for the CDR3: TGTGCCAGTAGTATTGGGGCGGGGGGCATCTACGAGCAGTACTTC. The genes are TRBV19 and TRBJ2-7; 8 nucleotides agree with TRBD2. Germline CDR1 and CDR2: LNHDA and SQIVND (reference sequence). This CDR3 is built from 15 residues. V dropped 3 bases and J dropped 3; count of bases not matched to a gene: 7.

V is TRBV30 and J is TRBJ2-7, with 13 bases that match TRBD2. The germline V gene encodes CDR1 GTSNPN and CDR2 SVGIG (reference sequence). The CDR3 runs 15 residues. Trimming cost V 0 bases and J 4 bases; bases outside gene matches: 3. This CDR3 is CAWSVGTSGVYEQYF. The DNA of the CDR3 is TGTGCCTGGAGTGTCGGGACTAGCGGGGTGTACGAGCAGTACTTC. Full variable domain (remainder filled in from reference TRBV30 and TRBJ2-7): SQTIHQWPATLVQPVGSPLSLECTVEGTSNPNLYWYRQAAGRGLQLLFYSVGIGQISSEVPQNLSASRPQDRQFILSSKKLLLSDSGFYLCAWSVGTSGVYEQYFGPGTRLTVT.